The text below deals with one TCR beta chain. The antigen remains unidentified. Using its own MiXCR run on the reads, TCRdb lists one record per CDR3 protein. The table records 150,000 to 190,000 distinct CDR3 sequences, about a quarter of them present only once. Trimming removed 1 base from V and 2 bases from J, with 17 bases in between. Germline assignment: CDR1 MGHRA and CDR2 YSYEKL. This CDR3 is built from 17 residues. The data belong to a study of T cell repertoires in cytomegalovirus infection. Looking at the study overall: Public TCR beta signature analysis indicated the presence of both CMV infection and matching HLA type.

Overall study findings and caveats: The ex vivo response showed dominance by HLA-C-restricted CMV-specific TCR beta clonotypes. Cumulative public TCR beta family frequency identified carriers of CMV plus the relevant HLA.

Sequences were obtained from PBMCs. The chain carries TRBV4-1 and TRBJ2-5; a weak D match, TRBD1 (6 bases). This receptor was identified in a human donor in good health (CMV status not recorded). Some clones in this sample may be carry-over from other donors' samples. As DNA, the CDR3 is TGCGCCAGCAGCCAAGGACCCCCAGGGGAACTACAAGAGACCCAGTACTTC. It codes for CASSQGPPGELQETQYF.